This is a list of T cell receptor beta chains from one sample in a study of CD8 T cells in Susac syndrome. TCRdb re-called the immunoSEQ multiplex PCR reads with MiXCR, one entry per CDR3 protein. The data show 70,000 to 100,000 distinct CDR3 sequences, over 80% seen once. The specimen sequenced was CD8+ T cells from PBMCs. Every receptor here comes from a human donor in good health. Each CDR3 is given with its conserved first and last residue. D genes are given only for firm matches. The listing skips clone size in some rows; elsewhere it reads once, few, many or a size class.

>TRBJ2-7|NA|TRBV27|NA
CASSFGLAYEQYF
TGTGCCAGCAGTTTCGGACTGGCCTACGAGCAGTACTTC
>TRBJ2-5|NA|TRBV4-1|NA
CASSQDTEETQYF
TGCGCCAGCAGCCAAGATACGGAAGAGACCCAGTACTTC
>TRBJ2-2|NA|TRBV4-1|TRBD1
CASSQTGTGTGELFF
TGCGCCAGCAGCCAAACCGGGACAGGCACCGGGGAGCTGTTTTTT
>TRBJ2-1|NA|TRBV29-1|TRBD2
CSVEGGASGGLVSYNEQFF
TGCAGCGTTGAAGGCGGTGCTAGCGGGGGATTAGTGAGCTACAATGAGCAGTTCTTC
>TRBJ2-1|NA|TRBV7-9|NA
CASRPTMGSSYNEQFF
TGTGCCAGCAGACCAACAATGGGGAGCTCCTACAATGAGCAGTTCTTC
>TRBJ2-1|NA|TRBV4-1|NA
CASSQYSADNEQFF
TGCGCCAGCAGCCAATATAGCGCGGACAATGAGCAGTTCTTC
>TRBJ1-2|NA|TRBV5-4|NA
CASSLVGDVGYGYTF
TGTGCCAGCAGCTTGGTGGGGGACGTCGGCTATGGCTACACCTTC
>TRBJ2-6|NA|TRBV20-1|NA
CSAREGDGPSIANVLTF
TGCAGTGCTAGGGAGGGAGACGGACCCTCTATAGCCAACGTCCTGACTTTC
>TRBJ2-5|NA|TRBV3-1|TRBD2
CASSLLAGGYQETQYF
TGTGCCAGCAGCCTCCTAGCGGGGGGCTACCAAGAGACCCAGTACTTC
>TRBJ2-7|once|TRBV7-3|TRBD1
CASSSDRFEQYF
TGTGCCAGCAGTTCGGACAGGTTCGAGCAGTACTTC
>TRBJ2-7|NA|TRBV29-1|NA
CSVDGTDYEQYF
TGCAGCGTTGATGGGACTGACTACGAGCAGTACTTC
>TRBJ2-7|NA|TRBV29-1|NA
CSVLVLGHEQYF
TGCAGCGTCCTGGTCCTAGGCCACGAGCAGTACTTC
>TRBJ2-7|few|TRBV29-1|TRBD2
CSVEGSGGLSYEQYF
TGCAGCGTTGAAGGATCGGGGGGGCTTTCCTACGAGCAGTACTTC
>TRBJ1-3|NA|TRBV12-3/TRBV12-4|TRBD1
CASSSMTGGSGNTIYF
TGTGCCAGCAGTTCTATGACAGGGGGATCAGGAAACACCATATATTTT
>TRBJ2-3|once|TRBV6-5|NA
CASSRLGGTDTQYF
TGTGCCAGCAGCCGCCTTGGGGGAACAGATACGCAGTATTTT
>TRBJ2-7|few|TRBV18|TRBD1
CASSPGQGGSYEQYF
TGTGCCAGCTCACCAGGACAGGGGGGCTCCTACGAGCAGTACTTC
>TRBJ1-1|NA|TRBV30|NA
CAWSGGRESDTEAFF
TGTGCCTGGAGTGGTGGTAGGGAGAGTGACACTGAAGCTTTCTTT
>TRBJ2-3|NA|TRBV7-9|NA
CASSPSQGTTDTQYF
TGTGCCAGCAGCCCATCCCAGGGGACAACAGATACGCAGTATTTT
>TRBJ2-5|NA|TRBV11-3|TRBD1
CASSLSGTGGKTQYF
TGTGCCAGCAGCTTGTCCGGGACAGGGGGCAAGACCCAGTACTTC
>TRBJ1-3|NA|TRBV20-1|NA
CSARGGPTGNTIYF
TGCAGTGCGAGGGGGGGGCCGACTGGAAACACCATATATTTT
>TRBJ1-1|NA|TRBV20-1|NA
CSACPGVNTEAFF
TGCAGCGCCTGCCCTGGGGTCAACACTGAAGCTTTCTTT
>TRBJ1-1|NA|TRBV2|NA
CARKPQEKNTEAFF
TGTGCCAGGAAACCCCAGGAGAAGAACACTGAAGCTTTCTTT
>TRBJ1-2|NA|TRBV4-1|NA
CASSQVIGQLYGYTF
TGCGCCAGCAGCCAAGTTATCGGACAGCTCTATGGCTACACCTTC
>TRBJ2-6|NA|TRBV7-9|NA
CASSLAPGANVLTF
TGTGCCAGCAGCTTAGCGCCTGGGGCCAACGTCCTGACTTTC
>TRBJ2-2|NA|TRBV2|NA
CASSRNTLEVFF
TGTGCCAGCAGTCGGAACACCTTGGAGGTGTTTTTT
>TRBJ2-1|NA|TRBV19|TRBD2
CASRPRDYASEQFF
TGTGCCAGTAGGCCGCGGGACTACGCGTCGGAGCAGTTCTTC
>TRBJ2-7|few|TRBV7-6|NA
CASKGADYGEF
TGTGCCAGCAAAGGGGCGGACTATGGGGAATTC
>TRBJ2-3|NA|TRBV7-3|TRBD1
CASSFQGATDTQYF
TGTGCCAGCAGCTTTCAGGGGGCCACAGATACGCAGTATTTT
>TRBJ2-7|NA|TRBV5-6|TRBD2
CASSRGGDVSSYEQYF
TGTGCCAGCAGCCGGGGGGGGGACGTAAGCTCCTACGAGCAGTACTTC
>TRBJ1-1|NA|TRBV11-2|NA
CASSLAGHVNTEAFF
TGTGCCAGCAGCTTAGCGGGACACGTGAACACTGAAGCTTTCTTT
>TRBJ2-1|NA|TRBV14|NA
CASSEVGSEQFF
TGTGCCAGCAGCGAGGTAGGGAGTGAGCAGTTCTTC
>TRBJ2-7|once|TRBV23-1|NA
CASSQETGFYEQYF
TGCGCCAGCAGTCAAGAAACAGGGTTCTACGAGCAGTACTTC
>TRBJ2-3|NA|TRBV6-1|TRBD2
CASSEARIAGGLDTQYF
TGTGCCAGCAGTGAAGCAAGGATAGCGGGGGGGCTGGATACGCAGTATTTT
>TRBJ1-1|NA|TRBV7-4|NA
CASSPKQGTNTEAFF
TGTGCCAGCAGCCCTAAACAGGGCACGAACACTGAAGCTTTCTTT
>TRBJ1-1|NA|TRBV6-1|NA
CASRRGLNTEAFF
TGTGCCAGCAGACGGGGACTGAACACTGAAGCTTTCTTT
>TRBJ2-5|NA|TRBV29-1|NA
CSVPLQETQYF
TGCAGCGTTCCGTTACAAGAGACCCAGTACTTC
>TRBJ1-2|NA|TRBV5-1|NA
CASSSTAQGALGYTF
TGCGCCAGCAGCTCTACTGCCCAGGGCGCGCTTGGCTACACCTTC
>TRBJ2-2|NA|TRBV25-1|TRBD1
CASSALLGQGDTGELFF
TGTGCCAGCAGTGCCTTGCTGGGACAGGGAGACACCGGGGAGCTGTTTTTT
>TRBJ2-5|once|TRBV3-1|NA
CASSQDLPTGRVTQETQYF
TGTGCCAGCAGCCAAGACCTGCCGACAGGGAGGGTGACACAAGAGACCCAGTACTTC
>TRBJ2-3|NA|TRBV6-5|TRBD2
CASKLLAGGRDTQYF
TGTGCCAGCAAACTTCTAGCGGGGGGGAGAGATACGCAGTATTTT
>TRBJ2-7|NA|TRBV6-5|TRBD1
CASSYSPRGTGTYEQYF
TGTGCCAGCAGTTACTCCCCCAGGGGGACAGGGACATACGAGCAGTACTTC
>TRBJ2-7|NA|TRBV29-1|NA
CSVEEAAGYEQYF
TGCAGCGTTGAAGAGGCCGCTGGTTACGAGCAGTACTTC
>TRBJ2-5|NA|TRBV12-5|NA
CASGLVPAGYQETQYF
TGTGCTAGTGGTTTGGTACCGGCGGGCTACCAAGAGACCCAGTACTTC
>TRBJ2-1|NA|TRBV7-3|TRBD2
CASSLLSGGANEQFF
TGTGCCAGCAGCTTACTTAGCGGGGGGGCTAATGAGCAGTTCTTC
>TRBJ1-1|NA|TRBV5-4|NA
CASSSATPEAFF
TGTGCCAGCAGCTCAGCAACTCCTGAAGCTTTCTTT
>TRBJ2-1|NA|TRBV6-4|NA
CASSDSEDNEQFF
TGTGCCAGCAGTGACTCGGAAGACAATGAGCAGTTCTTC
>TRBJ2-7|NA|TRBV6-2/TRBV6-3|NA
CASSYGQARVQYF
TGTGCCAGCAGCTACGGGCAGGCGAGGGTCCAGTACTTC
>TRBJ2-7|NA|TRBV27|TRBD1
CASSLRQGDGEQYF
TGTGCCAGCAGTTTAAGACAGGGGGACGGCGAGCAGTACTTC